The 20 T cell receptor beta chains given below trace back to one sample, sequenced in a study of CD8+ T cells in alopecia areata. Following extraction, RNA underwent reverse transcription to cDNA, which served as the sequencing template. The protocol was immunoSEQ multiplex PCR, while the TCRdb copy is restricted to in-frame clones and leaves out a portion. Sampling found about 120,000 clones, none seen once. The sequenced material came from lesional skin. The source is a C3H/HeJ mouse with alopecia areata. As its MHC haplotype, the strain has H2-k.

About this clone itself: These gene names are mouse names. The read ends 4 residues early relative to the CDR3; the germline J gene fills the gap. The chain uses TRBV19 and TRBJ2-2; a weak D match, TRBD2 (5 bases). V dropped 2 bases and J dropped 0 bases, with 8 bases sitting between them. The CDR3 is made up of 15 amino acids. Germline V gene data show CDR1 as FNHDT and CDR2 as SITEND (reference sequence). The CDR3 region is CASSIGVANTGQLYF. The sequenced part of the CDR3 DNA is TGTGCCAGCAGTATTGGGGTTGCAAACACCGGG.

As for this clone: Genes here carry mouse names. The read ends 4 residues before the CDR3 terminus; that terminus is restored from the germline J gene. The V gene is TRBV1, the J gene TRBJ2-3; possible D gene TRBD1, 7 bases. The CDR3 sequence is 15 residues long. Germline CDR1 NSQYPW, CDR2 LRSPGD (reference sequence). V gave up 4 bases and J gave up 0 bases, with 11 bases separating them. The CDR3 spells CTCSEGADSAETLYF. Partial CDR3 DNA: TGCACCTGCAGTGAGGGGGCCGATAGTGCAGAA.

On this clone: Each gene name is a mouse one. The CDR3 is cut off 4 residues early in the read; its end comes from the germline J gene. V usage is TRBV1 and J usage is TRBJ2-3; D is ambiguous. The CDR3 spans 12 residues. Germline assignment: CDR1 NSQYPW and CDR2 LRSPGD (reference sequence). The CDR3 DNA, read in part, is TGCACCTGCAGTGCAAGACAAGAA. Its translation: CTCSARQE. The full CDR3 is CTCSARQETLYF.

This clone was detected only a few times. These gene names are mouse names. Coverage ceases 4 residues before the CDR3 finishes, and the germline J gene fills in the end. This chain joins TRBV19 and TRBJ2-3; D is undetermined. Trimming pared 1 base from V and 3 bases from J, leaving 6 bases between. Per germline, CDR1 FNHDT and CDR2 SITEND (reference sequence). The CDR3 is 13 residues long. The sequenced part of the CDR3 DNA is TGTGCCAGCAGTATAAACTCGGCAGAA. The encoded protein is CASSINSAE. In full, the CDR3 reads CASSINSAETLYF.

In its sample, this clone was seen a few times. Gene names follow the mouse nomenclature. The read ends 4 residues early relative to the CDR3; the germline J gene fills the gap. The rearrangement joins TRBV31 to TRBJ2-1; no clear D. Germline V gene sequence: CDR1 GKSSPN, CDR2 SITVG. Trimming cost V 1 base and J 5 bases, with 9 bases left between them. The CDR3 length is 13 residues. CDR3 protein: CAWSPQADAEQFF. Incomplete CDR3 DNA: TGTGCCTGGAGTCCGCAGGCGGATGCT.

This clone came up a few times. Gene labels here are mouse ones. The part of the CDR3 DNA that was read is TGTGCCAGCAGTGGGGGGGGGCGCACAGAA. It encodes CASSGGGRTE. The entire CDR3 is CASSGGGRTETLYF. This chain joins TRBV13-3 and TRBJ2-3, with TRBD2 identical over 8 bases. The read falls 4 residues short of the CDR3 end, and the missing part is taken from the germline J gene. CDR3 length equals 14 residues. From germline, CDR1 is NNHDY and CDR2 SYVADS. The V gene end was trimmed by 3 bases and the J gene end by 4 bases; junction bases not matched to a gene: 4.

Only a few counts were recorded for this clone. Mouse germline and gene names are used. The read is 4 residues too short to cover the CDR3 end, so that end is filled in from the germline J gene. The chain uses TRBV19 and TRBJ1-1, with 9 positions matching TRBD1. Germline assignment: CDR1 FNHDT and CDR2 SITEND (reference sequence). The CDR3 runs to 14 residues. The CDR3 region is CASSFTGQGREVFF. The DNA read from the CDR3 is TGTGCCAGCAGTTTTACGGGACAGGGTCGA.

This clone was recorded a few times. Mouse gene names and germline throughout. The read is 4 residues too short to cover the CDR3 end, so that end is filled in from the germline J gene. Different DNA sequences within this sample yield the same CDR3. This chain joins TRBV13-3 and TRBJ2-5, with 11 nucleotides matching TRBD1. The CDR3 consists of 14 residues. Germline values: CDR1 NNHDY, CDR2 SYVADS. The CDR3 bases that were read are TGTGCCAGCAGTCCCGGACAGGGGGCAGAC. It codes for CASSPGQGAD. The whole CDR3 protein reads CASSPGQGADTQYF.

This clone was recorded a few times. Gene names and germline refer to mouse. The missing CDR3 end, 4 residues past where the read stops, is filled in from the germline J gene. The rearrangement uses TRBV13-1 and TRBJ2-7, with 10 bases fitting TRBD2. J gave up 1 base and V 4 bases, and 2 bases lay outside the gene matches. CDR1 is NSHNY and CDR2 is SYGAGN in the germline V gene. CDR3 length equals 14 residues. CDR3 in amino acids: CASSPDWGSYEQYF. CDR3 DNA, as far as it was read: TGTGCCAGCAGTCCGGACTGGGGGTCCTAT.

In regard to this clone: Germline and genes: mouse. The missing CDR3 end, 4 residues past where the read stops, is filled in from the germline J gene. V and J are TRBV13-2 and TRBJ2-1; TRBD1 matches 8 bases. The CDR3 consists of 13 residues. CDR1 is NNHNN and CDR2 is SYGAGS in the germline V gene (reference sequence). Trimming removed 9 bases from V and 0 bases from J; junction bases left unmatched: 2. The CDR3 bases that were read are TGTGCCATCAGGGGGCCTAACTATGCT. Translating gives CAIRGPNYA. The CDR3, in full, reads CAIRGPNYAEQFF.

Of note for this clone: Gene names denote mouse genes. The read ends 4 residues before the CDR3 terminus; that terminus is restored from the germline J gene. The rearrangement uses TRBV13-1 and TRBJ2-3, with D perhaps matching TRBD1 (5 bases). CDR1 and CDR2 from the germline V gene are NSHNY and SYGAGN. The CDR3 spans 15 residues. Between the trimmed V and J ends, which lost 0 bases and 1 base, there was a span of 9 bases. The CDR3 bases that were read are TGTGCCAGCAGTGATGTCAGGGAGGGTGCAGAA. Translated, it gives CASSDVREGAE. The whole CDR3 region reads CASSDVREGAETLYF.

This clone has a handful of counts. Each gene name is a mouse one. The CDR3 end is not reached by the read, which stops 4 residues before it; the germline J gene fills it in. The chain employs TRBV19 and TRBJ1-1; 8 positions match TRBD1. This CDR3 region has 14 residues. Looked up from germline, CDR1 is FNHDT and CDR2 is SITEND (reference sequence). CDR3 bases read: TGTGCCAGCAGTCCGCAGGGGGCGCGTACA. It encodes CASSPQGART. The full CDR3 is CASSPQGARTEVFF.

This clone was seen more than once but under ten times. Genes and germline come from the mouse. The read terminates 4 residues ahead of where the CDR3 ends, so the germline J gene completes it. The gene calls are TRBV13-3 and TRBJ1-5; 11 bases are a match to TRBD1. The CDR3 is 13 amino acids. The germline V gene has CDR1 NNHDY and CDR2 SYVADS. CDR3 sequence reads: CASSGTGGLAPLF. The covered CDR3 bases are TGTGCCAGCAGTGGGACAGGGGGCTTA. Complete variable domain (other parts from reference TRBV13-3 and TRBJ1-5): EAAVTQSPRSKVAVTGGKVTLSCHQTNNHDYMYWYRQDTGHGLRLIHYSYVADSTEKGDIPDGYKASRPSQENFSLILELASLSQTAVYFCASSGTGGLAPLFGEGTRLSVL.

This clone was counted a few times. Germline and genes here are mouse. Read data end 4 residues before the CDR3 end; the end is taken from the germline J gene. The V call is TRBV13-3, the J call TRBJ2-1; TRBD1 matches 8 bases. This CDR3 has 12 amino acids. Germline trimming cut 9 bases from V and 5 bases from J; bases unmatched to any gene: 4. CDR1 NNHDY and CDR2 SYVADS come from the germline V gene. The sequenced part of the CDR3 DNA is TGTGCCACAGGACAGGGAGATGCT. Translation gives CATGQGDA. The complete CDR3 reads CATGQGDAEQFF.

This clone showed up just a few times. Genes here carry mouse names. The CDR3 end falls 4 residues outside the read, so it is completed with the germline J gene. The V and J genes are TRBV13-3 and TRBJ2-4, with D unclear. The CDR3 is made up of 15 amino acids. V was cut by 2 bases and J by 0 bases, with 10 bases left in between. The germline V gene has CDR1 NNHDY and CDR2 SYVADS. CDR3 region: CASSEVQNSQNTLYF. The CDR3 DNA, read in part, is TGTGCCAGCAGTGAAGTGCAGAATAGTCAAAAC. Variable domain in full (rest from reference TRBV13-3 and TRBJ2-4): EAAVTQSPRSKVAVTGGKVTLSCHQTNNHDYMYWYRQDTGHGLRLIHYSYVADSTEKGDIPDGYKASRPSQENFSLILELASLSQTAVYFCASSEVQNSQNTLYFGAGTRLSVL.

The table lists this clone with a few counts. Genes here carry mouse names. The read terminates 4 residues before the CDR3 end, so the remaining end is supplied by the germline J gene. The rearrangement joins TRBV1 to TRBJ2-5; 10 bases align to TRBD1. The CDR3 consists of 16 residues. CDR1 and CDR2 from the germline V gene are NSQYPW and LRSPGD (reference sequence). J lost 1 base, V lost 2 bases, and 3 bases had no gene match. Partial CDR3 DNA: TGCACCTGCAGTGCAACCGGGACAGGGGACCAAGAC. Residues: CTCSATGTGDQD. The full-length CDR3 reads as CTCSATGTGDQDTQYF.

This clone has only a few counts. Gene labels here are mouse ones. The read finishes 4 residues shy of the CDR3 end, and the germline J gene is used to complete it. The chain has TRBV13-2 and TRBJ2-3, with TRBD2 identical over 12 bases. The CDR3 is 18 residues long. Per the germline V gene, CDR1 is NNHNN and CDR2 is SYGAGS (reference sequence). V shed 5 bases, J shed 0 bases, and the junction held 10 bases outside the gene matches. The sequenced part of the CDR3 DNA is TGTGCCAGCGGCGATCCAGACTGGGGGGGCCCTAGTGCAGAA. It is translated as CASGDPDWGGPSAE. The full CDR3 sequence reads CASGDPDWGGPSAETLYF.

This clone was detected a few times. Mouse gene names and germline throughout. The read halts 4 residues ahead of the CDR3 end, with the missing end drawn from the germline J gene. The chain employs TRBV14 and TRBJ2-1, with TRBD1 matching over 9 bases. The V segment lost 3 bases and the J segment 3 bases; nucleotides outside the gene matches: 4. The CDR3 loop spans 15 amino acids. Germline values: CDR1 SGHDT, CDR2 FRDEAV. The part of the CDR3 DNA that was read is TGTGCCAGCAGTTCCGGGACAGGGCCCTATGCT. This encodes CASSSGTGPYA. The whole CDR3 sequence reads CASSSGTGPYAEQFF.

This clone has just a few counts. Gene names and germline refer to mouse. The CDR3 goes on 4 residues after the read ends, and that part is filled in from the germline J gene. The chain employs TRBV19 and TRBJ2-4; possibly TRBD1 for D (5 bases). Trimming removed 6 bases at V and 0 bases at J, with 11 bases between. Germline assignment: CDR1 FNHDT and CDR2 SITEND (reference sequence). The CDR3 runs to 14 residues. The DNA read from the CDR3 is TGTGCCAGCACCCTGACAGCTAGTCAAAAC. Translating gives CASTLTASQN. The CDR3 in its entirety is CASTLTASQNTLYF.

This clone was counted between two and nine times. Gene names are the mouse ones. The read falls 4 residues short of the CDR3 end, and the missing part is taken from the germline J gene. The rearrangement links TRBV14 to TRBJ1-4, with TRBD1 matching over 7 bases. CDR3 length: 14 residues. J was trimmed by 5 bases and V by 5 bases; bases with no gene match: 6. Germline CDR1 reads SGHDT; CDR2 reads FRDEAV. CDR3 sequence reads: CASSRDRINERLFF. The DNA read from the CDR3 is TGTGCCAGCAGCCGGGACAGAATAAACGAA.